Here is one T cell receptor (beta chain) with its context. Its antigen is undetermined. This entry is derived from a study of vaccination effects on CD4 cells after COVID-19. On the study more broadly: Post-vaccine draws lagged the second dose by a median of 72 days. Each culture well received roughly 1.9 million PBMC. These cells were then cultured in IMDM with 9.5 to 10 IU/ml IL-2 and 10 ug/ml peptides.

Sequenced by immunoSEQ multiplex PCR; TCRdb stores in-frame clones only, minus some. The sample holds 66,000 or so clones; less than 80% are singletons and the top ten take about 2.4%. Cells that had been cultured for nine to eleven days were the source of isolated CD4+ T cells. The vaccine given was either BNT162b2 or mRNA-1273, in two doses. The sequence derives from a human donor who received a COVID-19 vaccine. Sequenced here: CD4+ T cells from PBMCs cultured without peptide, sampled after COVID-19 vaccination.

CDR3 residues: CSASDKAGDPYSNQPQHF. The CDR3, as DNA: TGCAGTGCTAGTGATAAAGCAGGTGACCCTTATAGCAATCAGCCCCAGCATTTT. The chain couples TRBV20-1 to TRBJ1-5, with D unresolved. V was clipped by 3 bases and J by 0 bases, with 21 bases between them. The CDR3 totals 18 residues. The germline V gene has CDR1 DFQATT and CDR2 SNEGSKA (reference sequence).